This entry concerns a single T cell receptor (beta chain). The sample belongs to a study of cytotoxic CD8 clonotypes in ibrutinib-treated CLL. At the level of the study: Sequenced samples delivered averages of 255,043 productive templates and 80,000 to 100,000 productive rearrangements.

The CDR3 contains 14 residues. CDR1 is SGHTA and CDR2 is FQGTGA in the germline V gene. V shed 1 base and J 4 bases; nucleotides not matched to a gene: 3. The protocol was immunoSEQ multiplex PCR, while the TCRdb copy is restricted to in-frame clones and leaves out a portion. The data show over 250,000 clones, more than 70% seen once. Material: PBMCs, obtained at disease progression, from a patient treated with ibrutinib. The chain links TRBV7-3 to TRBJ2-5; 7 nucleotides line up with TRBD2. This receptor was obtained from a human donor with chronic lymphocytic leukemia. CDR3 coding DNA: TGTGCCAGCAGCTTAATAGCGGGCCCAGAGACCCAGTACTTC. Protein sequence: CASSLIAGPETQYF.